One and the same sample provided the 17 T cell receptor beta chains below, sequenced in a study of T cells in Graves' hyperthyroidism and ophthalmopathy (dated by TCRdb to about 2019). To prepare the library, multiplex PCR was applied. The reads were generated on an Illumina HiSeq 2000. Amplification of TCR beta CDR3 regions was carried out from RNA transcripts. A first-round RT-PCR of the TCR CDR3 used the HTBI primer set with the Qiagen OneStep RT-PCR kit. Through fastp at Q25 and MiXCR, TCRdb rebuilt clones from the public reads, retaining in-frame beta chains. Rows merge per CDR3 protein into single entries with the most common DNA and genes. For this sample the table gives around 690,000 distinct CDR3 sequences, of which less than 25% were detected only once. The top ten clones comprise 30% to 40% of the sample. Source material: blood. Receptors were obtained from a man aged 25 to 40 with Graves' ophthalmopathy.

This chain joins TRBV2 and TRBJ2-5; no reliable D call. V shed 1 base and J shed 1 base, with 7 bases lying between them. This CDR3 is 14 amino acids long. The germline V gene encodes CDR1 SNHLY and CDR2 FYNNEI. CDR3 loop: CASSEGKTQETQYF. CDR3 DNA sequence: TGTGCCAGCAGTGAAGGTAAGACCCAAGAGACCCAGTACTTC.

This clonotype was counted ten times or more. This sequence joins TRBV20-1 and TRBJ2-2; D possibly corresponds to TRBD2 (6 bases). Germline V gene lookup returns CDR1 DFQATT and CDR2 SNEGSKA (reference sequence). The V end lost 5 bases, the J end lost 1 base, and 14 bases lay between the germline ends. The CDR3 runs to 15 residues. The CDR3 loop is CSAFELARNTGELFF. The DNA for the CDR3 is TGCAGTGCTTTCGAGCTAGCGCGGAACACCGGGGAGCTGTTTTTT.

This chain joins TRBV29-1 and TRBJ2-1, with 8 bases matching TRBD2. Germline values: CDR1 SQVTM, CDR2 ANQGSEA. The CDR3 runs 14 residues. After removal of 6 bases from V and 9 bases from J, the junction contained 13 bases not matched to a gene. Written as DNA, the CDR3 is TGCAGCGTCGCACCGGGACTAGATCGAGGTGAGCAGTTCTTC. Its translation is CSVAPGLDRGEQFF.

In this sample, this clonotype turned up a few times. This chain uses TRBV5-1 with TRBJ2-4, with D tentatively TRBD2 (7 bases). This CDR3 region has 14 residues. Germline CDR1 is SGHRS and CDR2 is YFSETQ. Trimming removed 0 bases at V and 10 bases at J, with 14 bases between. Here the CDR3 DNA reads TGCGCCAGCAGCTTGGAGGTGGGGAGGGGGATTCAGTACTTC. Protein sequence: CASSLEVGRGIQYF.

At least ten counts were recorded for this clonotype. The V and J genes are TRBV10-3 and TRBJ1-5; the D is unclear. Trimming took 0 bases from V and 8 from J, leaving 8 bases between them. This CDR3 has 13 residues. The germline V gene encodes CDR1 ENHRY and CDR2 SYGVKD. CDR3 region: CAISESQVEPQHF. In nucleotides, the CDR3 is TGTGCCATCAGTGAGTCACAAGTGGAGCCCCAGCATTTT.

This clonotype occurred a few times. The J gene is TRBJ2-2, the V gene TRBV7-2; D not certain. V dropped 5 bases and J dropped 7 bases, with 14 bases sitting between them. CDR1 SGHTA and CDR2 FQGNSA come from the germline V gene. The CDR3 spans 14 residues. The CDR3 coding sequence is TGTGCCAGCAGCCCCCTGTCGGGCGGCGGGGAGCTGTTTTTT. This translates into CASSPLSGGGELFF.

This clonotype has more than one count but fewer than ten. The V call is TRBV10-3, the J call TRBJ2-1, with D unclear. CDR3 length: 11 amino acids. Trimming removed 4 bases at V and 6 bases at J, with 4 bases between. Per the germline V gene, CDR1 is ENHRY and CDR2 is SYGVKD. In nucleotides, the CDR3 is TGTGCCATCAGTGTTACCAATGAGCAGTTCTTC. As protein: CAISVTNEQFF.

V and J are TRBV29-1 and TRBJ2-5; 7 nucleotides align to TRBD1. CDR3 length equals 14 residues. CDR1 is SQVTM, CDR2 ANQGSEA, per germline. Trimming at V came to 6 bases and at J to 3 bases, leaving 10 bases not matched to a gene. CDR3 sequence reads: CSVAITGVEETQYF. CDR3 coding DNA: TGCAGCGTGGCAATAACAGGGGTTGAAGAGACCCAGTACTTC. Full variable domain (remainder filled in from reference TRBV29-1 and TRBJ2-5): SAVISQKPSRDICQRGTSLTIQCQVDSQVTMMFWYRQQPGQSLTLIATANQGSEATYESGFVIDKFPISRPNLTFSTLTVSNMSPEDSSIYLCSVAITGVEETQYFGPGTRLLVL.

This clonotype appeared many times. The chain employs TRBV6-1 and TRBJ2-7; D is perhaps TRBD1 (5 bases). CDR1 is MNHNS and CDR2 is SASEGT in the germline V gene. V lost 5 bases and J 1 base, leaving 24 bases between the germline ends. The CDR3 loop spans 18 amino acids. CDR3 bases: TGTGCCAGCAGTATTTATATACCTCCAGGGAAAGGGTCCTACGAGCAGTACTTC. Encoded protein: CASSIYIPPGKGSYEQYF.

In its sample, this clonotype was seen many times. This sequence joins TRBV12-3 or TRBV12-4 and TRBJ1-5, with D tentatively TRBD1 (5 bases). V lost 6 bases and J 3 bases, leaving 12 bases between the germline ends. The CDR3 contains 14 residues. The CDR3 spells CASRKRQNNQPQHF. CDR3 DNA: TGTGCCAGCAGGAAGAGACAGAACAATCAGCCCCAGCATTTT.

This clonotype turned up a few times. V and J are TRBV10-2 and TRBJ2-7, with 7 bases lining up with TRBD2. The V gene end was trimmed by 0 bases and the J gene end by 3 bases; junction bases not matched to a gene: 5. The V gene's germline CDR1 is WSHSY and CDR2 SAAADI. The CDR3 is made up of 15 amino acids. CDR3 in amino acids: CASSESLGLGYEQYF. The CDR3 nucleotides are TGCGCCAGCAGTGAGTCGCTAGGACTAGGCTACGAGCAGTACTTC.

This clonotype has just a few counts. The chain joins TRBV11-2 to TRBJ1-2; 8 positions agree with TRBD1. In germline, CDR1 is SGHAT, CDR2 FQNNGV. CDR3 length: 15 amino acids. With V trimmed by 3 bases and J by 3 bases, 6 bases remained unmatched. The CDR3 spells CASSFWTGHDYGYTF. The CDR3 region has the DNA TGTGCCAGCAGCTTTTGGACAGGGCACGACTATGGCTACACCTTC.

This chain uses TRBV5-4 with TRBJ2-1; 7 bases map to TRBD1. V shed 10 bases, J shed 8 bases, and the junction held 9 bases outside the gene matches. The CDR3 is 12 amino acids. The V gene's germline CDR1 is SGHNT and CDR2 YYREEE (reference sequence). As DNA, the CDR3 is TGTGCCGTCCATACAGGGGTGGATGAGCAGTTCTTC. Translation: CAVHTGVDEQFF.

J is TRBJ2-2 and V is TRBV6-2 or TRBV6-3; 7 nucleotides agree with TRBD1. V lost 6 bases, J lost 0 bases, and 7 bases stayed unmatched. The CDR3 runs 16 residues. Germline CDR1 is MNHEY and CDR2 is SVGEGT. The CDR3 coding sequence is TGTGCCAGCAGACGCCGGGACAGTACGAACACCGGGGAGCTGTTTTTT. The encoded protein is CASRRRDSTNTGELFF.

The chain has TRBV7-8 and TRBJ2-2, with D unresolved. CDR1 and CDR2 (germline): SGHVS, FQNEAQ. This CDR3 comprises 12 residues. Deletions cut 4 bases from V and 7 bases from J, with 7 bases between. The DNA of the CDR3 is TGTGCCAGCAGCTCCTATCTCGGGGAGCTGTTTTTT. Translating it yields CASSSYLGELFF.

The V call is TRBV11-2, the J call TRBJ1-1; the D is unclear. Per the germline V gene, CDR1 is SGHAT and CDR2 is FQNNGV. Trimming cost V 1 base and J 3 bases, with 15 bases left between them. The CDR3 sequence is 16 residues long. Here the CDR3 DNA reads TGTGCCAGCAGCTTAGTCGAAGGGCTACACCACACTGAAGCTTTCTTT. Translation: CASSLVEGLHHTEAFF.

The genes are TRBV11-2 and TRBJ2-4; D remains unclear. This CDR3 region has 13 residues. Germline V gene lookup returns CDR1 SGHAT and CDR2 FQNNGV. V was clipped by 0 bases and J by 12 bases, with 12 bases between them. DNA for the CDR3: TGTGCCAGCAGCTTAGATCTGCGCTCGACTCAGTACTTC. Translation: CASSLDLRSTQYF.